This entry is about one T cell receptor (beta chain). Its antigen is not known. This record belongs to a study of cytomegalovirus exposure and HLA in healthy donors. The study's findings and limits: Later on, analysis showed that most CMV-associated TCR beta chains appeared to be HLA-restricted. It was reported in a later analysis that an Asian-associated ancestry cluster showed fewer N-insertions than the approximately 700-donor mean. Further analysis, carried out later, found HLA-associated TCR beta chains more clonally expanded than equally common other chains. Follow-up analysis seemed to connect common viral pathogens with several of the most significant clusters identified.

In the PCR, 60 Vbeta and 13 Jbeta primers were used. Generated by immunoSEQ multiplex PCR, the TCRdb table keeps only in-frame clones and is missing some. The table records some 120,000 clones, around three quarters of them present only once. Specimen: PBMCs. The receptor was isolated from a man aged 25 to 40 in good health and CMV-seronegative.

The CDR3 nucleotides are TGTGCCAGCAGCCGACTAGCGGGGGTCAATGAGCAGTTCTTC. This gives the protein CASSRLAGVNEQFF. The chain is built from TRBV27 and TRBJ2-1; 12 positions agree with TRBD2. The CDR3 covers 14 residues. CDR1 MNHEY and CDR2 SMNVEV come from the germline V gene (reference sequence). V lost 6 bases, J lost 6 bases, and 3 bases stayed unmatched.